The 30 T cell receptor beta chains listed next were all sequenced from one sample in a study of shared clonotypes between healthy human individuals. The repertoire was sequenced with immunoSEQ multiplex PCR; TCRdb's copy has only in-frame clones and lacks some. The sample consists of about 590,000 clones, 95% to 96% of them appearing once. CD8 cells regarded as naive lacked CD45RO, were positively chosen for CCR7, and omitted terminally differentiated effector memory CD45RA+ cells. The source material was naive CD8+ T cells sorted from blood. The origin of the receptors is a woman in her 30s in good health.

The V gene is TRBV7-9, the J gene TRBJ1-1; D uncertain. Deletions cut 7 bases from V and 1 base from J, with 10 bases between. The CDR3 spans 13 residues. Germline CDR1 reads SEHNR; CDR2 reads FQNEAQ (reference sequence). CDR3 DNA sequence: TGTGCCAGCACCCACGAGGAGAACACTGAAGCTTTCTTT. Its protein is CASTHEENTEAFF.

V usage is TRBV27 and J usage is TRBJ2-5, with 14 bases that match TRBD2. The CDR3 extends over 15 amino acids. Trimming removed 5 bases from V and 3 bases from J; junction bases left unmatched: 2. Germline V CDR1 and CDR2: MNHEY, SMNVEV (reference sequence). DNA for the CDR3: TGTGCCAGCAGTCCGGGACTAGCGGGGGAAGAGACCCAGTACTTC. It is translated as CASSPGLAGEETQYF.

This rearrangement joins TRBV19 to TRBJ2-7; tentatively, D is TRBD1 (6 bases). Looked up from germline, CDR1 is LNHDA and CDR2 is SQIVND (reference sequence). CDR3 length: 15 amino acids. V lost 3 bases to trimming and J lost 4 bases, with 16 bases between them. CDR3 coding DNA: TGTGCCAGTAGTATTGGCAGGGGAATTAGATACGAGCAGTACTTC. It encodes CASSIGRGIRYEQYF.

CDR3: CASSLLGGLPEQYF. The CDR3 coding sequence is TGTGCCAGCAGTTTATTGGGCGGGCTGCCCGAGCAGTACTTC. The rearrangement links TRBV27 to TRBJ2-5, with D perhaps matching TRBD2 (5 bases). The J call is in doubt because the DNA end fits TRBJ2-7 better. The V gene's germline CDR1 is MNHEY and CDR2 SMNVEV (reference sequence). This CDR3 spans 14 amino acids.

J is TRBJ1-1 and V is TRBV15, with D maybe TRBD1 (5 bases). Germline V gene lookup returns CDR1 LNHNV and CDR2 YYDKDF (reference sequence). This CDR3 has 13 amino acids. V lost 5 bases to trimming and J lost 4 bases, with 11 bases between them. The DNA of the CDR3 is TGTGCCACCAGCGATAGGGACCCCACTGAAGCTTTCTTT. This codes for CATSDRDPTEAFF. The full variable domain, its missing parts supplied by reference TRBV15 and TRBJ1-1, is DAMVIQNPRYQVTQFGKPVTLSCSQTLNHNVMYWYQQKSSQAPKLLFHYYDKDFNNEADTPDNFQSRRPNTSFCFLDIRSPGLGDTAMYLCATSDRDPTEAFFGQGTRLTVV.

This chain connects TRBV19 to TRBJ2-2; D unclear. Trimming took off 5 bases at V and 10 bases at J, with 23 bases between the two ends. The CDR3 is made up of 16 amino acids. Germline V gene sequence: CDR1 LNHDA, CDR2 SQIVND (reference sequence). The CDR3 here is CASSGVRDRPIVELFF. The CDR3 DNA reads as TGTGCCAGTAGTGGCGTACGAGACCGCCCGATTGTGGAGCTGTTTTTT.

The chain joins TRBV6-1 to TRBJ2-3; a possible D gene is TRBD1 (7 bases). The length of the CDR3 is 16 residues. CDR1 is MNHNS, CDR2 SASEGT, per germline. V gave up 3 bases and J gave up 2 bases, with 15 bases separating them. The CDR3 spells CASSDDREASTDTQYF. In DNA, the CDR3 is TGTGCCAGCAGTGACGACAGGGAGGCCTCCACAGATACGCAGTATTTT.

The J gene is TRBJ2-7, the V gene TRBV2, with 11 bases identical to TRBD1. The ends lost 6 bases at V and 3 bases at J; junction bases unmatched: 16. The CDR3 sequence is 18 residues long. Germline lookup yields CDR1 SNHLY and CDR2 FYNNEI. The CDR3, as DNA: TGTGCCAGCAGGGACAGGGGGCGACCAACCTTCTTTCACTACGAGCAGTACTTC. Translating gives CASRDRGRPTFFHYEQYF.

CDR3 region: CASSVAWGRGEAFF. Written as DNA, the CDR3 is TGTGCCAGCAGCGTAGCTTGGGGGCGAGGTGAAGCTTTCTTT. J is TRBJ1-1 and V is TRBV9; D perhaps matches TRBD1 (6 bases). The V end was cut by 0 bases, the J end by 7 bases, with 13 bases between. Per the germline V gene, CDR1 is SGDLS and CDR2 is YYNGEE. This CDR3 has 14 residues.

The chain couples TRBV6-1 to TRBJ1-1; the D is unclear. The CDR3 extends over 12 amino acids. Germline V gene sequence: CDR1 MNHNS, CDR2 SASEGT. V lost 8 bases and J 3 bases, leaving 10 bases between the germline ends. The CDR3 DNA sequence: TGTGCCAGCCGGCCTAAATACACTGAAGCTTTCTTT. Its protein product is CASRPKYTEAFF.

The sample holds a few counts of this clone. The chain combines TRBV19 with TRBJ1-1; D is unresolved. CDR1 is LNHDA, CDR2 SQIVND, per germline (reference sequence). The CDR3 consists of 10 residues. The V end was cut by 11 bases, the J end by 3 bases, with 7 bases between. The CDR3 loop is CAWGDTEAFF. The CDR3 nucleotides are TGTGCCTGGGGAGACACTGAAGCTTTCTTT.

The gene calls are TRBV7-9 and TRBJ2-2; 15 bases are a match to TRBD2. V dropped 5 bases and J dropped 0; count of bases not matched to a gene: 7. CDR1 and CDR2 from the germline V gene are SEHNR and FQNEAQ (reference sequence). The CDR3 has 19 residues. The CDR3 loop reads CASSVGTSGRSANTGELFF. The CDR3 region has the DNA TGTGCCAGCAGCGTCGGGACTAGCGGGAGGAGCGCGAACACCGGGGAGCTGTTTTTT.

V gene TRBV19 combines with J gene TRBJ2-2, with D perhaps TRBD1 (7 bases). This CDR3 spans 15 amino acids. Germline CDR1 is LNHDA and CDR2 is SQIVND (reference sequence). The germline V and J ends were trimmed by 11 bases and 2 bases, with 18 bases remaining between them. DNA of the CDR3: TGTGCCCGAATCAACCAGGGGGGTAACACCGGGGAGCTGTTTTTT. It encodes CARINQGGNTGELFF.

V is TRBV10-1 and J is TRBJ2-2, with 7 bases identical to TRBD2. Germline V CDR1 and CDR2: WNHNN, SYGVQD (reference sequence). The V segment lost 0 bases and the J segment 6 bases; nucleotides outside the gene matches: 1. This CDR3 spans 14 amino acids. In DNA form, the CDR3 reads TGCGCCAGCAGTGAGTCTGGACTAGCCGGGGAGCTGTTTTTT. Translating it yields CASSESGLAGELFF.

This rearrangement joins TRBV28 to TRBJ1-5, with D possibly TRBD1 on 5 matching bases. CDR3 length equals 15 residues. Germline CDR1 MDHEN, CDR2 SYDVKM. The V end lost 2 bases, the J end lost 0 bases, and 8 bases lay between the germline ends. The CDR3 nucleotides read TGTGCCAGCAGTTTAACGACAGTTAGCAATCAGCCCCAGCATTTT. Translated: CASSLTTVSNQPQHF.

V usage is TRBV19 and J usage is TRBJ1-1; perhaps TRBD1 as D (5 bases). V dropped 6 bases and J dropped 4 bases, with 12 bases sitting between them. The CDR3 sequence is 13 residues long. Germline values: CDR1 LNHDA, CDR2 SQIVND (reference sequence). Here the CDR3 reads CASSQGLSTEAFF. CDR3 coding DNA: TGTGCCAGTAGCCAGGGTTTGAGCACTGAAGCTTTCTTT.

V and J are TRBV7-9 and TRBJ1-1; weak D call: TRBD1 (6 bases). Germline V gives CDR1 SEHNR, CDR2 FQNEAQ (reference sequence). This CDR3 spans 15 amino acids. Trimming removed 6 bases from V and 0 bases from J, with 14 bases in between. CDR3: CASRGLTGLNTEAFF. The CDR3 DNA follows: TGTGCCAGCAGGGGATTGACAGGCTTGAACACTGAAGCTTTCTTT.

This clone appeared once. The chain has TRBV5-6 and TRBJ2-2, with a tentative D call TRBD2 (5 bases). This CDR3 region has 15 residues. Germline values: CDR1 SGHDT, CDR2 YYEEEE. With 2 bases removed from V and 2 bases from J, the gap between germline ends came to 10 bases. CDR3 bases: TGTGCCAGCAGCTTACGGACTTTCAACACCGGGGAGCTGTTTTTT. This codes for CASSLRTFNTGELFF.

A remark on this clone: Different DNA sequences within this sample yield the same CDR3. CDR3: CASRGDSYEQYF. For the CDR3, the DNA is TGTGCCAGCAGGGGGGACAGCTACGAGCAGTACTTC. The rearrangement uses TRBV2 and TRBJ2-7, with 7 nucleotides matching TRBD1. CDR3 length: 12 residues. Germline CDR1 SNHLY, CDR2 FYNNEI. With V trimmed by 6 bases and J by 3 bases, 2 bases remained unmatched.

The CDR3 DNA reads TGTGCCAGCAGTTTCTCTAGCGGGAGTGACAATGAGCAGTTCTTC. It yields the protein CASSFSSGSDNEQFF. V is TRBV28 and J is TRBJ2-1, with 10 bases that match TRBD2. Trimming took 3 bases from V and 5 from J; bases not matched to a gene: 4. CDR3 length: 15 amino acids. Germline V lookup: CDR1 MDHEN, CDR2 SYDVKM.

J is TRBJ2-7 and V is TRBV28; D is possibly TRBD1 (6 bases). This CDR3 comprises 14 residues. The germline V gene has CDR1 MDHEN and CDR2 SYDVKM. The germline V and J ends were trimmed by 6 bases and 3 bases, with 15 bases remaining between them. Here the CDR3 DNA reads TGTGCCAGCAGGGACAGAATAGGTGGCTACGAGCAGTACTTC. Protein sequence: CASRDRIGGYEQYF.

The rearrangement uses TRBV27 and TRBJ2-6, with D unclear. The CDR3 extends over 14 amino acids. The V gene lost 1 base and the J gene lost 10 bases, with 11 bases spanning the gap. The germline V gene encodes CDR1 MNHEY and CDR2 SMNVEV (reference sequence). The CDR3 bases are TGTGCCAGCAGTTTATTTGCTGGAGATAACGTCCTGACTTTC. Translated: CASSLFAGDNVLTF.

The chain carries TRBV2 and TRBJ2-7, with TRBD2 identical over 14 bases. Trimming removed 7 bases from V and 2 bases from J; junction bases left unmatched: 7. This CDR3 spans 16 amino acids. CDR1 and CDR2 from the germline V gene are SNHLY and FYNNEI. CDR3 residues: CASIGTSGRVAYEQYF. The CDR3 DNA sequence: TGTGCCAGCATAGGGACTAGCGGGAGAGTAGCCTACGAGCAGTACTTC.

The chain is built from TRBV27 and TRBJ1-1; 8 positions agree with TRBD1. The CDR3 sequence is 15 residues long. Germline V gene lookup returns CDR1 MNHEY and CDR2 SMNVEV (reference sequence). V gave up 4 bases and J gave up 4 bases; unmatched junction bases: 8. The CDR3 reads CASSSTGAWSTEAFF. The CDR3 DNA sequence: TGTGCCAGCAGTTCGACAGGGGCCTGGAGCACTGAAGCTTTCTTT.

V and J are TRBV21-1 and TRBJ2-3; the table's D call, TRBD2, has no DNA check behind it. TRBV21-1 is an annotated pseudogene. The CDR3 runs to 17 residues. The CDR3 coding sequence is TGTGCCAGCAGCTCTCGGACGGGCGGGAGGGCCAGAGATACGCAGTATTTT. It codes for CASSSRTGGRARDTQYF.

The count of this clone is one. V usage is TRBV6-1 and J usage is TRBJ1-2; D unclear. V was shortened by 4 bases and J by 6 bases, with 6 bases between the two germline ends. The CDR3 consists of 11 residues. In germline, CDR1 is MNHNS, CDR2 SASEGT. CDR3 residues: CASSGADGYTF. CDR3 DNA sequence: TGTGCCAGCAGTGGAGCGGATGGCTACACCTTC.

A word on this clone: The sample carries other DNA sequences with the same CDR3. The J gene is TRBJ1-2, the V gene TRBV5-1; D gene ambiguous. The CDR3 loop spans 13 amino acids. With 2 bases removed from V and 0 bases from J, the gap between germline ends came to 5 bases. Germline values: CDR1 SGHRS, CDR2 YFSETQ. CDR3 in DNA: TGCGCCAGCAGCTTCAGCTCTAACTATGGCTACACCTTC. It translates to CASSFSSNYGYTF.

The rearrangement uses TRBV9 and TRBJ1-1; maybe TRBD1 (6 bases). V was trimmed by 4 bases and J by 0 bases, leaving 13 bases between them. The CDR3 runs to 15 residues. Germline CDR1 reads SGDLS; CDR2 reads YYNGEE. CDR3 nucleotides: TGTGCCAGCAGCTGGACAGTAACCATGAACACTGAAGCTTTCTTT. Translation gives CASSWTVTMNTEAFF. The full variable domain, rest sourced from reference TRBV9 and TRBJ1-1, is DSGVTQTPKHLITATGQRVTLRCSPRSGDLSVYWYQQSLDQGLQFLIQYYNGEERAKGNILERFSAQQFPDLHSELNLSSLELGDSALYFCASSWTVTMNTEAFFGQGTRLTVV.

The chain couples TRBV6-1 to TRBJ1-2; D is uncertain. Germline lookup yields CDR1 MNHNS and CDR2 SASEGT. V was shortened by 3 bases and J by 4 bases, with 12 bases between the two germline ends. The CDR3 has 14 amino acids. The CDR3 loop reads CASSDGSPIYGYTF. The CDR3 coding sequence is TGTGCCAGCAGTGATGGCAGCCCAATCTATGGCTACACCTTC.

This chain uses TRBV7-3 with TRBJ2-1, with unresolved D. The CDR3 consists of 13 residues. V shed 3 bases and J shed 7 bases, with 10 bases lying between them. Germline V gene sequence: CDR1 SGHTA, CDR2 FQGTGA. CDR3 in amino acids: CASSFHYANEQFF. The CDR3, as DNA: TGTGCCAGCAGCTTTCACTACGCGAATGAGCAGTTCTTC.